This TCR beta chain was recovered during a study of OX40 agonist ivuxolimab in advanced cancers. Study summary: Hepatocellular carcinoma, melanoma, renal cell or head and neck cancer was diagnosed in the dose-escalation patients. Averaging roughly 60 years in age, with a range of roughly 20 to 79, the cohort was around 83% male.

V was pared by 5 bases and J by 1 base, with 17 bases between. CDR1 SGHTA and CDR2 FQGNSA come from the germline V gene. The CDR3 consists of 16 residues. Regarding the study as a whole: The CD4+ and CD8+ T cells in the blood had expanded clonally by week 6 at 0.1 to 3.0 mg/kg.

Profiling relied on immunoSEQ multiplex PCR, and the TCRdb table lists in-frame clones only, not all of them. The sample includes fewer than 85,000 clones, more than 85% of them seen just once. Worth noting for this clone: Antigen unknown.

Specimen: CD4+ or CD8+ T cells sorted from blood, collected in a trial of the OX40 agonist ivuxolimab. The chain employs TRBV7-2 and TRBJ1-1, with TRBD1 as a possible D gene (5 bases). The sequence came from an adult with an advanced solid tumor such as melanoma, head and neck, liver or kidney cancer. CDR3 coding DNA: TGTGCCAGCAGCCAGTTTAGGTCAGGGCGGAACACTGAAGCTTTCTTT. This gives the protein CASSQFRSGRNTEAFF.